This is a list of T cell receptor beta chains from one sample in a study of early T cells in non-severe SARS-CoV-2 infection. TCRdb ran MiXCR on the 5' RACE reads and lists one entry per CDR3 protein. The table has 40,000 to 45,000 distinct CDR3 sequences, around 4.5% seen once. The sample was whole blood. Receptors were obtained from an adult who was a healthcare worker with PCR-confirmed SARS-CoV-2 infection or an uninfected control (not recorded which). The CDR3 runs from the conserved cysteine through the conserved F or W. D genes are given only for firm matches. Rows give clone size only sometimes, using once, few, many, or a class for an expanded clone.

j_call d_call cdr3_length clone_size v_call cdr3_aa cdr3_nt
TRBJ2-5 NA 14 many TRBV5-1 CASSYQGGMETQYF TGCGCCAGCAGCTACCAAGGGGGGATGGAGACCCAGTACTTC
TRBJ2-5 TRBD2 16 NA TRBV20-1 CSARDGRTSGWETQYF TGCAGTGCTAGAGATGGAAGGACTAGCGGATGGGAGACCCAGTACTTC
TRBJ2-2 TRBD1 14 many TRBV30 CAWSVNRGAGELFF TGTGCCTGGAGTGTAAACAGGGGCGCCGGGGAGCTGTTTTTT
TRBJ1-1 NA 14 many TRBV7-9 CASSLGTGSTEAFF TGTGCCAGCAGCTTAGGAACGGGGTCGACTGAAGCTTTCTTT
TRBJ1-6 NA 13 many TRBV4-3 CASSQNSNSPLHF TGCGCCAGCAGCCAAAATTCTAATTCACCCCTCCACTTT
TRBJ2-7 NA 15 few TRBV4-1 CASSQFMDYHPEQYF TGCGCCAGCAGTCAGTTCATGGACTATCATCCCGAGCAGTACTTC
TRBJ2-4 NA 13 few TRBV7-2 CASSFTKENIQYF TGTGCCAGCAGCTTTACGAAGGAAAACATTCAGTACTTC
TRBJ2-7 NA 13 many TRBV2 CASQQSLYYEQYF TGTGCCAGCCAGCAGAGTCTTTACTACGAGCAGTACTTC
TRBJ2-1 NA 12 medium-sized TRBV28 CASSLRGVEQFF TGTGCCAGCAGTTTGAGGGGGGTTGAGCAGTTCTTC
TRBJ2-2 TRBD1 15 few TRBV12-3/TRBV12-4 CASRPNTGGPGELFF TGTGCCAGCAGGCCAAATACAGGGGGTCCCGGGGAGCTGTTTTTT
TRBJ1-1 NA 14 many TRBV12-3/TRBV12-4 CASSFGEVNTEAFF TGTGCCAGCAGTTTCGGGGAGGTGAACACTGAAGCTTTCTTT